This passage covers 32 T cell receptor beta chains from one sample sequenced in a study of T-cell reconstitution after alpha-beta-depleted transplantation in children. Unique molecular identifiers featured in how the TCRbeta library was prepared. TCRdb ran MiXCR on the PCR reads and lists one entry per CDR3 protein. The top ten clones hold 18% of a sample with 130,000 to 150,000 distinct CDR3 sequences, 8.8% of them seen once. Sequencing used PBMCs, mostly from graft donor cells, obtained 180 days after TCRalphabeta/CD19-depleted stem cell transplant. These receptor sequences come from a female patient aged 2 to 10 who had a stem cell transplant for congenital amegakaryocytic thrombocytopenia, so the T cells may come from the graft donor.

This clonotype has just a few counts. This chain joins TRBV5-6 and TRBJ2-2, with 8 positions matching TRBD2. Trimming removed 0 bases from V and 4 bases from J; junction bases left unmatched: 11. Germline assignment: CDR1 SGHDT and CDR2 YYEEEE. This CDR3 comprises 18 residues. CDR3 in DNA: TGTGCCAGCAGCTTGGGACTAGCGTTTCCAGTTGGCACCGGGGAGCTGTTTTTT. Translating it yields CASSLGLAFPVGTGELFF.

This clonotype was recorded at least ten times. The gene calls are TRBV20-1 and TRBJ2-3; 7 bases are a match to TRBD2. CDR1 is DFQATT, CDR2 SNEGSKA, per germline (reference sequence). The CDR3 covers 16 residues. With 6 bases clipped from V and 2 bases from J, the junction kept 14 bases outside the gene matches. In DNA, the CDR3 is TGCAGTGCACCTAGTGACCTAGCGGAAACCACAGATACGCAGTATTTT. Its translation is CSAPSDLAETTDTQYF.

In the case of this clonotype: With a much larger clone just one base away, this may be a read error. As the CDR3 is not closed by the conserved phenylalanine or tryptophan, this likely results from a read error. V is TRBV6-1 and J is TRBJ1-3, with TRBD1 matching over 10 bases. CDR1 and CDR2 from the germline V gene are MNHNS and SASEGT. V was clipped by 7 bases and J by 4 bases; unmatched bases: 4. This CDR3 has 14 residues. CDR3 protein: CASIDRGRGNTIYV. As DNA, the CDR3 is TGTGCCAGCATCGACAGGGGGCGAGGAAACACCATATATGTT.

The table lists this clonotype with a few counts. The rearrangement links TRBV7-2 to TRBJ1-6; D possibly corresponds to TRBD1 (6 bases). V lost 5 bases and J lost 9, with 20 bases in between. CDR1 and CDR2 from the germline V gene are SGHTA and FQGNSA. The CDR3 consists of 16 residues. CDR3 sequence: CASSASLGHLRSPLHF. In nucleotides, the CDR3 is TGTGCCAGCAGCGCCAGCCTGGGACACTTACGTTCACCCCTCCACTTT.

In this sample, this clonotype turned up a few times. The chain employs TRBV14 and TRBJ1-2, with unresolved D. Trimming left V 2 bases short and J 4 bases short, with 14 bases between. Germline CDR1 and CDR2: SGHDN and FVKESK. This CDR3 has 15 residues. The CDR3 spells CASSQHANGPYGYTF. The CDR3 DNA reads TGTGCCAGCAGCCAACACGCGAACGGACCCTATGGCTACACCTTC.

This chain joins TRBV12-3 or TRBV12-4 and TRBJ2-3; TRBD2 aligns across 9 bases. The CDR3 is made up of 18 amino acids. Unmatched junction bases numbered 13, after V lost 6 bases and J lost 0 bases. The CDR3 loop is CASRPSSGRTGSTDTQYF. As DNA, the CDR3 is TGTGCCAGCAGACCAAGTAGCGGGAGAACGGGTAGCACAGATACGCAGTATTTT.

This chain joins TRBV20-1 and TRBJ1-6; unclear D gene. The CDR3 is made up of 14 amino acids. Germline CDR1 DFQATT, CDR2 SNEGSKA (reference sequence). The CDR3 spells CRVLGVGVNSPLHF. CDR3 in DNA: TGCAGGGTCTTAGGAGTCGGGGTGAATTCACCCCTCCACTTT.

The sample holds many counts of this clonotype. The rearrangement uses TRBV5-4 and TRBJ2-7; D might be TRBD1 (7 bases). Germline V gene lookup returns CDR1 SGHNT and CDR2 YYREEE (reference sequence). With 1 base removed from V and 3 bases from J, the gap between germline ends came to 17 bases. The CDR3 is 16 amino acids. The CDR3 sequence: CASSLWAGQMDYEQYF. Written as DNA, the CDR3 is TGTGCCAGCAGCTTGTGGGCGGGACAGATGGACTACGAGCAGTACTTC.

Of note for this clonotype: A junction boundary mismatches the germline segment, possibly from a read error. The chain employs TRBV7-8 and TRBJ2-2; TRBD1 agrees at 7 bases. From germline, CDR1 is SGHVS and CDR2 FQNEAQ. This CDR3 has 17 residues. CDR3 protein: CPSSLLGTAKNTGELFF. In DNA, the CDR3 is TGTCCCAGCAGCCTGCTCGGGACAGCCAAGAACACCGGGGAGCTGTTTTTT. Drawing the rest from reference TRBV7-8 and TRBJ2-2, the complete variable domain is GAGVSQSPRYKVAKRGQDVALRCDPISGHVSLFWYQQALGQGPEFLTYFQNEAQLDKSGLPSDRFFAERPEGSVSTLKIQRTQQEDSAVYLCPSSLLGTAKNTGELFFGEGSRLTVL.

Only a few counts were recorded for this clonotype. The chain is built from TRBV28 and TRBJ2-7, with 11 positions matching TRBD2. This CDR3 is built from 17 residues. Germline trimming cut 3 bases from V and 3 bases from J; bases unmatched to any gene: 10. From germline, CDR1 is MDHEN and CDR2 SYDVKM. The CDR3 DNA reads TGTGCCAGCAGTTTCGGATTAGCGGGAGGGCCTCTCTACGAGCAGTACTTC. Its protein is CASSFGLAGGPLYEQYF.

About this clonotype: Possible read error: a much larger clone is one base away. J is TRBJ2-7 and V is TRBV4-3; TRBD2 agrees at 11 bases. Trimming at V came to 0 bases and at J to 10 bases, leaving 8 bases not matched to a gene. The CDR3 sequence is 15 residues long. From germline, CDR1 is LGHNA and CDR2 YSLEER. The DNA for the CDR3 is TGCGCCAGCAGCCAAGAGCAGCTAGCGGGAGGCGACCAGTACTTC. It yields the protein CASSQEQLAGGDQYF.

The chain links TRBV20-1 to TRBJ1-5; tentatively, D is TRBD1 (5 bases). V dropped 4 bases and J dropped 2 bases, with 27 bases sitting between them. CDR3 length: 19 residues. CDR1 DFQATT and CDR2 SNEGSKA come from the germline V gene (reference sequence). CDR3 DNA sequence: TGCAGTGCTAAGAGAACAAAACGCGGGGGGATAGGTGGCAATCAGCCCCAGCATTTT. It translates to CSAKRTKRGGIGGNQPQHF.

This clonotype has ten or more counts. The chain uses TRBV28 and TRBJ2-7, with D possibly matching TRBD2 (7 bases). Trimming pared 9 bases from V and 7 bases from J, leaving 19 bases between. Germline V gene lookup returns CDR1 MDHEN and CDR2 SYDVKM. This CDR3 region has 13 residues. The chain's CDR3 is CASLLGGASEQYF. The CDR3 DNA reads TGTGCCAGTCTATTGGGGGGGGCGAGTGAGCAGTACTTC. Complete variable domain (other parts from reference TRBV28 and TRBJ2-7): DVKVTQSSRYLVKRTGEKVFLECVQDMDHENMFWYRQDPGLGLRLIYFSYDVKMKEKGDIPEGYSVSREKKERFSLILESASTNQTSMYLCASLLGGASEQYFGPGTRLTVT.

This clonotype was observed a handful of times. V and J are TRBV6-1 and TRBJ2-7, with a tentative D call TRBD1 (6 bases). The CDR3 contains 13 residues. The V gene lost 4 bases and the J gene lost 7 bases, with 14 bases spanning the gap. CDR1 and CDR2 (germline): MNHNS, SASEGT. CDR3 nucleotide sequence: TGTGCCAGCAGTGGAGACAGGAGATGGGAGCAGTACTTC. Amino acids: CASSGDRRWEQYF.

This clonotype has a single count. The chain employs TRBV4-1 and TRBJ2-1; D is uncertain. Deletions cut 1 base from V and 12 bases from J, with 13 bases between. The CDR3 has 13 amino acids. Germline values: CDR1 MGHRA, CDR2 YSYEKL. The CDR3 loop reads CASSQGIESPQFF. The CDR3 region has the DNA TGCGCCAGCAGCCAAGGGATTGAGTCTCCGCAGTTCTTC.

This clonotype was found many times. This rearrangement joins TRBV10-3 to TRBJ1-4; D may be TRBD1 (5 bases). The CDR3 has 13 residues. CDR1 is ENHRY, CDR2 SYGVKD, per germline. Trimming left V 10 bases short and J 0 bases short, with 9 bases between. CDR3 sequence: CASGHTTNEKLFF. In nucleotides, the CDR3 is TGTGCCAGCGGACACACAACTAATGAAAAACTGTTTTTT.

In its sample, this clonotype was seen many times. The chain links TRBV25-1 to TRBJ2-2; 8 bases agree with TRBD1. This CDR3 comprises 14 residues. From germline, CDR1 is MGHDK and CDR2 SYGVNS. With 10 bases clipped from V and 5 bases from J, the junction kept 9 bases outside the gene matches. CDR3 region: CATEDRGGTGELFF. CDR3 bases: TGTGCCACCGAAGACAGGGGTGGAACCGGGGAGCTGTTTTTT.

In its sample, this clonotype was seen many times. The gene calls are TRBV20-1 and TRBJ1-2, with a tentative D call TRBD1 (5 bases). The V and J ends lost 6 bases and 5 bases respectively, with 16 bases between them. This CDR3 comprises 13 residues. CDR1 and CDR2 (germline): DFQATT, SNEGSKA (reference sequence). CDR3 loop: CSAAEQEGYGYTF. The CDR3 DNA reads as TGCAGTGCCGCAGAGCAAGAGGGGTATGGCTACACCTTC.

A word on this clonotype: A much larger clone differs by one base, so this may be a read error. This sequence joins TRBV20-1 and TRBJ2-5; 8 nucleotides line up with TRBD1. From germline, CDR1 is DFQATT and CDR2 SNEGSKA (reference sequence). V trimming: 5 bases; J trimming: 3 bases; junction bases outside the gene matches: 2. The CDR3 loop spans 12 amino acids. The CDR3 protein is CSALTGEETQYF. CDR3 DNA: TGCAGTGCTCTGACAGGGGAAGAGACCCAGTACTTC.

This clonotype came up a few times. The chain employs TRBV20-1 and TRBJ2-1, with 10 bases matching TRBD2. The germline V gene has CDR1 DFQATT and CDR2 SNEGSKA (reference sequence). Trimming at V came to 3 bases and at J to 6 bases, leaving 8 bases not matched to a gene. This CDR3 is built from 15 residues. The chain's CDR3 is CSARVAGGSLNEQFF. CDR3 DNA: TGCAGTGCTAGGGTAGCGGGGGGCTCCCTCAATGAGCAGTTCTTC.

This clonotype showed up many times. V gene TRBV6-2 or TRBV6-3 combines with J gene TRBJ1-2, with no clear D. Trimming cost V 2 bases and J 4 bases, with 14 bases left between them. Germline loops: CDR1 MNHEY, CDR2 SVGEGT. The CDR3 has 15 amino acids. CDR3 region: CASSYGSITPYGYTF. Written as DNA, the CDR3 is TGTGCCAGCAGTTACGGGAGCATTACTCCCTATGGCTACACCTTC.

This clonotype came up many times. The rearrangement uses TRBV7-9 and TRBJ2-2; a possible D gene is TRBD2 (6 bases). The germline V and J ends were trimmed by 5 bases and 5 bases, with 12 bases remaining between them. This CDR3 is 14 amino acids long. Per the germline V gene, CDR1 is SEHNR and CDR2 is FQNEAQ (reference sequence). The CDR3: CASSQRAGTGELFF. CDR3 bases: TGTGCCAGCAGCCAGCGGGCTGGGACCGGGGAGCTGTTTTTT.

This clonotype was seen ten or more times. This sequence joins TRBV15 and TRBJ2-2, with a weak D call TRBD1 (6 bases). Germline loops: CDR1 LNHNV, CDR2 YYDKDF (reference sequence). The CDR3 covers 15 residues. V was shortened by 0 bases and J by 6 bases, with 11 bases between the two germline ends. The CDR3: CATSRDREGAGELFF. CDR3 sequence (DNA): TGTGCCACCAGCAGAGATCGAGAGGGGGCCGGGGAGCTGTTTTTT. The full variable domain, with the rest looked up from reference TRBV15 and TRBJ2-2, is DAMVIQNPRYQVTQFGKPVTLSCSQTLNHNVMYWYQQKSSQAPKLLFHYYDKDFNNEADTPDNFQSRRPNTSFCFLDIRSPGLGDTAMYLCATSRDREGAGELFFGEGSRLTVL.

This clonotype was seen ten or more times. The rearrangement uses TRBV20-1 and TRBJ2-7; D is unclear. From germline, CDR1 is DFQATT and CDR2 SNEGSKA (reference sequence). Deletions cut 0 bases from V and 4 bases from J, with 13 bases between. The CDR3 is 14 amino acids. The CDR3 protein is CSARDLWVGYEQYF. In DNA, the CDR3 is TGCAGTGCTAGAGATCTCTGGGTGGGTTACGAGCAGTACTTC.

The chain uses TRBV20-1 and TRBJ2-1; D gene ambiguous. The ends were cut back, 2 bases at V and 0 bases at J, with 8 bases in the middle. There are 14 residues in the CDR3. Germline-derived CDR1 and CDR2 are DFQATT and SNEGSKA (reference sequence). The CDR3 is CSARFPNSYNEQFF. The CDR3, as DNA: TGCAGTGCTAGATTCCCGAACTCCTACAATGAGCAGTTCTTC.

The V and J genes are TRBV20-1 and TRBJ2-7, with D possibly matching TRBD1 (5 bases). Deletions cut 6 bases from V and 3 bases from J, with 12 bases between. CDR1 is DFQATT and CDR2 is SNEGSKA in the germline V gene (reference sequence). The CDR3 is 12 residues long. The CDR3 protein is CSAGRDYYEQYF. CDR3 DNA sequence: TGCAGTGCGGGCAGGGATTACTACGAGCAGTACTTC.

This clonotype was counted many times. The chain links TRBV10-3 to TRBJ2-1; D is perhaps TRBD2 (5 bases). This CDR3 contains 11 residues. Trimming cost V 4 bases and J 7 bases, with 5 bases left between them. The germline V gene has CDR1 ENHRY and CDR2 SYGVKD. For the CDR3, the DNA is TGTGCCATCAGTGCGGGGAATGAGCAGTTCTTC. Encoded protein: CAISAGNEQFF.

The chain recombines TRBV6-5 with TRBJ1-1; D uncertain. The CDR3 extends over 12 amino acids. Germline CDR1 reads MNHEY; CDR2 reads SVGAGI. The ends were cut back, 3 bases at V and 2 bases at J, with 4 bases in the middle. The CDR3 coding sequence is TGTGCCAGCAGTTATGTTAACACTGAAGCTTTCTTT. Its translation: CASSYVNTEAFF.

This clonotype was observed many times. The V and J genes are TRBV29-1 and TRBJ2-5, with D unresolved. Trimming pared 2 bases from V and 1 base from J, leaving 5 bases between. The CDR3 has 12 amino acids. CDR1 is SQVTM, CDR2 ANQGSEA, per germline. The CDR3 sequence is CSVELVQETQYF. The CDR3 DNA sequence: TGCAGCGTTGAACTAGTCCAAGAGACCCAGTACTTC.

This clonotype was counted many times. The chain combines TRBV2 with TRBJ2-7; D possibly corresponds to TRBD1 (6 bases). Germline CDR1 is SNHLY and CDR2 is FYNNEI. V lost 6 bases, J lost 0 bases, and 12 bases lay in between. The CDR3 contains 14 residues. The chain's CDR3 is CASSHRQVSYEQYF. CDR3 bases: TGTGCCAGCAGCCACCGACAGGTCTCCTACGAGCAGTACTTC.

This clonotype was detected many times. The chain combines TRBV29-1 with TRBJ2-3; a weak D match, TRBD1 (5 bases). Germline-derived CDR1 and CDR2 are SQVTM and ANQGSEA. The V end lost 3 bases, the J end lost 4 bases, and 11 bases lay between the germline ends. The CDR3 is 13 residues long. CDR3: CSVDHKGADTQYF. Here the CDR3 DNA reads TGCAGCGTTGATCATAAAGGGGCAGATACGCAGTATTTT.

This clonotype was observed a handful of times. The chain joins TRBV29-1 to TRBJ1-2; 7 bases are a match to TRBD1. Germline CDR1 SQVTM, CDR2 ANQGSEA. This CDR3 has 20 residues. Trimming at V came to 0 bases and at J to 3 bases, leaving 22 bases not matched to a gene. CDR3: CSVEDWAKQGVHEGDYGYTF. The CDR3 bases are TGCAGCGTTGAAGATTGGGCAAAGCAGGGGGTCCACGAGGGGGACTATGGCTACACCTTC.